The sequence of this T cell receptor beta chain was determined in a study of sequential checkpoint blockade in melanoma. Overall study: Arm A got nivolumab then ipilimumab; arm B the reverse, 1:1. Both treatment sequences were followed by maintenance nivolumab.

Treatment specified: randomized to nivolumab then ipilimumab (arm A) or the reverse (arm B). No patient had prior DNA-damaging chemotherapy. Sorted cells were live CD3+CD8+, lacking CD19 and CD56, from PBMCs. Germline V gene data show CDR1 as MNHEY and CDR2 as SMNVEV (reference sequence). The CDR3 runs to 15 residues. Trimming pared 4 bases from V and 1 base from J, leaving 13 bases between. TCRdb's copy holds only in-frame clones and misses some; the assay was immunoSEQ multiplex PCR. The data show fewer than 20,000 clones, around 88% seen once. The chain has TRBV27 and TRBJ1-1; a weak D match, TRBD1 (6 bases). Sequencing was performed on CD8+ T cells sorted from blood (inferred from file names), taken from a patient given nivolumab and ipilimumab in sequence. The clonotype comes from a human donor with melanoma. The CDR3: CASSSQTGPNTEAFF. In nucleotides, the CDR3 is TGTGCCAGCAGTTCGCAGACAGGACCGAACACTGAAGCTTTCTTT.